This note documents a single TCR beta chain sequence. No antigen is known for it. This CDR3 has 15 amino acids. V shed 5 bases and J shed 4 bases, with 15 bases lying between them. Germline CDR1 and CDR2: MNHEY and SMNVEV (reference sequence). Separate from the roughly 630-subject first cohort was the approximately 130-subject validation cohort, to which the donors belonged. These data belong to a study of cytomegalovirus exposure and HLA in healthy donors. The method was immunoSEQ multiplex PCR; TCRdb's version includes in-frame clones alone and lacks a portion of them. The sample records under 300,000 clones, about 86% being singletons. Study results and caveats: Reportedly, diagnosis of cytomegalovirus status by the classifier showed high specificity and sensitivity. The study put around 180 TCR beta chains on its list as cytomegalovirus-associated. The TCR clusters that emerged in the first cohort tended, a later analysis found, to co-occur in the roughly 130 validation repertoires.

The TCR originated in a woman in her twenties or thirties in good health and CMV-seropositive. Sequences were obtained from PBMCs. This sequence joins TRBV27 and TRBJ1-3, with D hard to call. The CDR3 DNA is TGTGCCAGCAGTCCGATGGAGGCGCGCGGAAACACCATATATTTT. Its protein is CASSPMEARGNTIYF.